This T cell receptor (beta chain) was documented in a study of T cell responses to AZD1222 COVID-19 vaccine. Method: immunoSEQ multiplex PCR; TCRdb's copy keeps in-frame clones and lacks some. The repertoire includes around 140,000 clones, approximately 85% of them detected once, and 7.9% sits in the top ten. Trimming pared 3 bases from V and 6 bases from J, leaving 15 bases between. CDR1 and CDR2 from the germline V gene are SGHAT and FQDESV (reference sequence). This CDR3 has 15 amino acids. The specimen was peripheral blood, collected 28 days after the second dose of the MenACWY control vaccine. This TCR was recovered from an adult who received the MenACWY meningococcal vaccine as a control. The chain combines TRBV11-1 with TRBJ1-3, with TRBD1 as a possible D gene (5 bases). The CDR3 coding sequence is TGTGCCAGCAGCTTTCAGGGATCAGTGGTAAACACCATATATTTT. It encodes CASSFQGSVVNTIYF.